A selection of T cell receptor beta chains follows, all from one sample in a study of blood T cells in healthy people across ages. TCRdb ran MiXCR on the 5' RACE reads and lists one entry per CDR3 protein. The repertoire holds roughly 800,000 distinct CDR3 sequences, with over 45% as singletons. The sample consisted of blood. These receptors were collected from a man aged 30 to 39 in good health. CDR3s include the opening cysteine and the closing phenylalanine or tryptophan. A D gene is named only where the DNA matches it firmly. Clone size is shown for a subset of rows, as once, few, many or a class of expanded clone.

J: TRBJ2-7
D: TRBD1
size: .
V: TRBV27
length: 14
DNA: TGTGCCAGCAGTTTCGGGACAGCCTCCTACGAGCAGTACTTC
CDR3: CASSFGTASYEQYF

J: TRBJ1-2
D: TRBD1
size: few
V: TRBV29-1
length: 13
DNA: TGCAGCGTTGAAGGGGGACAGAACTATGGCTACACCTTC
CDR3: CSVEGGQNYGYTF

J: TRBJ1-2
D: .
size: .
V: TRBV10-3
length: 16
DNA: TGTGCCATCAGTGATATGCTTACAGGGATAGACTATGGCTACACCTTC
CDR3: CAISDMLTGIDYGYTF

J: TRBJ1-2
D: .
size: .
V: TRBV20-1
length: 10
DNA: TGCAGCACCGGGGGGGCGGGCTACACCTTC
CDR3: CSTGGAGYTF

J: TRBJ2-1
D: TRBD1
size: .
V: TRBV5-1
length: 15
DNA: TGCGCCAGCCTAAAGGACAGGGGGTTCGGCAATGAGCAGTTCTTC
CDR3: CASLKDRGFGNEQFF

J: TRBJ2-3
D: TRBD2
size: few
V: TRBV29-1
length: 14
DNA: TGCAGCTCAGCCCGTGGGACTAGATCAGATACGCAGTATTTT
CDR3: CSSARGTRSDTQYF

J: TRBJ1-6
D: .
size: .
V: TRBV3-1
length: 13
DNA: TGTGCCAGCAGCCGCAACCTGAATTCACCCCTCCACTTT
CDR3: CASSRNLNSPLHF

J: TRBJ2-6
D: TRBD1
size: .
V: TRBV28
length: 17
DNA: TGTGCCAGCACAAGAGGGACAGGACTCTCTGGGGCCAACGTCCTGACTTTC
CDR3: CASTRGTGLSGANVLTF

J: TRBJ2-7
D: TRBD1
size: .
V: TRBV6-2/TRBV6-3
length: 14
DNA: TGTGCCGCCGGATGGCAGGGGGCCGCCTACGAGCAGTACTTC
CDR3: CAAGWQGAAYEQYF

J: TRBJ1-2
D: .
size: .
V: TRBV4-3
length: 13
DNA: TGCGCCAGCAGCCAAGAGAAGACCTATGGCTACACCTTC
CDR3: CASSQEKTYGYTF

J: TRBJ1-2
D: TRBD1
size: .
V: TRBV5-1
length: 15
DNA: TGCGCCAGTACCAAATTTACAGGGGGCGCAGACGGCTACACCTTC
CDR3: CASTKFTGGADGYTF

J: TRBJ2-7
D: TRBD1
size: .
V: TRBV7-2
length: 16
DNA: TGTGCCAGCAGCTTAACAGGGACAGTCCCATCCTACGAGCAGTACTTC
CDR3: CASSLTGTVPSYEQYF

J: TRBJ2-1
D: .
size: few
V: TRBV4-2
length: 16
DNA: TGTGCCAGCAGCCAAGAGACGGGGACACTCTACAATGAGCAGTTCTTC
CDR3: CASSQETGTLYNEQFF

J: TRBJ2-3
D: TRBD1
size: .
V: TRBV28
length: 14
DNA: TGTGCCAGTCAAAGGACAGGGGGCACAGATACGCAGTATTTT
CDR3: CASQRTGGTDTQYF

J: TRBJ2-1
D: .
size: .
V: TRBV28
length: 15
DNA: TGTGCCAGCAGTTTAAGGAAAGTGGCCTACAATGAGCAGTTCTTC
CDR3: CASSLRKVAYNEQFF

J: TRBJ2-7
D: .
size: .
V: TRBV20-1
length: 14
DNA: TGCAGTGCTAGGTCGGCAGGGGTGGCCTACGAGCAGTACTTC
CDR3: CSARSAGVAYEQYF